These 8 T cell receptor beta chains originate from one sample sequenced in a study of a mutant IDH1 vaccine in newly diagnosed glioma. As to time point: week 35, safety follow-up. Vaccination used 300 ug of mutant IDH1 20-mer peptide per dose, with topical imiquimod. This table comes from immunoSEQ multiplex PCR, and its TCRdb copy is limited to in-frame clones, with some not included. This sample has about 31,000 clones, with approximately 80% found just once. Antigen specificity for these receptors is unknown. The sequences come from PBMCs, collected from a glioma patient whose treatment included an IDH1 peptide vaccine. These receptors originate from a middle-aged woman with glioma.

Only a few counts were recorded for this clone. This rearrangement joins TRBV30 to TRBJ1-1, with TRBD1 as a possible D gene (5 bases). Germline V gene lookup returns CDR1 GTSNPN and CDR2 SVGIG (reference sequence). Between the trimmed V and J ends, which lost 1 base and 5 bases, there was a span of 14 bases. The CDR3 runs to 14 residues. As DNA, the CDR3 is TGTGCCTGGAGTGGCACAGGTCGAGGAACTGAAGCTTTCTTT. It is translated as CAWSGTGRGTEAFF.

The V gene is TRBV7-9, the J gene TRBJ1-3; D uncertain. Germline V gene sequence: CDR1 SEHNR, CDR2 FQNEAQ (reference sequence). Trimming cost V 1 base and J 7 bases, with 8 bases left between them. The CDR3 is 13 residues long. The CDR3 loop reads CASSLEFENTIYF. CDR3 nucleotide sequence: TGTGCCAGCAGCTTAGAGTTCGAGAACACCATATATTTT.

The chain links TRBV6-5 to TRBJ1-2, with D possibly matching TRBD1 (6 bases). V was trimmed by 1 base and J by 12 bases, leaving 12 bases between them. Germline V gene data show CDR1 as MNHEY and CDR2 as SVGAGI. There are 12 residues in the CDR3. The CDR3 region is CASSYLQGSHTF. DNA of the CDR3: TGTGCCAGCAGTTACTTACAGGGATCCCACACCTTC.

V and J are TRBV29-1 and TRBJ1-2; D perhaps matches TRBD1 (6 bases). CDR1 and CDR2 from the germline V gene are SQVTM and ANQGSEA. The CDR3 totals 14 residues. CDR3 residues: CSTPGVGAGYGYTF. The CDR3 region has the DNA TGCAGTACACCAGGGGTCGGAGCGGGATATGGCTACACCTTC.

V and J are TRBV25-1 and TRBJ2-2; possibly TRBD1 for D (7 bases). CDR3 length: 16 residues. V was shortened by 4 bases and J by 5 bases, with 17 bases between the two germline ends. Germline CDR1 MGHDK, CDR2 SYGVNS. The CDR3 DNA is TGTGCCAGCAGTGTTGCGGGACAGTTTAGAACCGGGGAGCTGTTTTTT. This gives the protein CASSVAGQFRTGELFF.

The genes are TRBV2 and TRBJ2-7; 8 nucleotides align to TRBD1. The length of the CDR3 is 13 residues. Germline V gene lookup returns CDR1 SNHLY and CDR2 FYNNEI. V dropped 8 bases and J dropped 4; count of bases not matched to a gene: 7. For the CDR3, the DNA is TGTGCCAGCTCATGGACAGGGAGATACGAGCAGTACTTC. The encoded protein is CASSWTGRYEQYF.

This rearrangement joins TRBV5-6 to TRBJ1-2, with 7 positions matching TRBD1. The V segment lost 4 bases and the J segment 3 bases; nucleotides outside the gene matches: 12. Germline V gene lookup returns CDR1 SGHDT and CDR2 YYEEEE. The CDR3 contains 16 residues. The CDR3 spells CASSTVQNRGDYGYTF. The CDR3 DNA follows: TGTGCCAGCAGCACGGTTCAAAACAGGGGCGACTATGGCTACACCTTC.

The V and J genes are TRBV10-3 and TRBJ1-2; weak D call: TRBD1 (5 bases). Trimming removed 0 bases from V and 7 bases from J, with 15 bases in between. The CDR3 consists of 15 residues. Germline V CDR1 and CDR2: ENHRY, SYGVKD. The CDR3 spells CAISESRGAKGGYTF. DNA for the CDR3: TGTGCCATCAGTGAGTCGAGAGGGGCAAAGGGTGGCTACACCTTC.